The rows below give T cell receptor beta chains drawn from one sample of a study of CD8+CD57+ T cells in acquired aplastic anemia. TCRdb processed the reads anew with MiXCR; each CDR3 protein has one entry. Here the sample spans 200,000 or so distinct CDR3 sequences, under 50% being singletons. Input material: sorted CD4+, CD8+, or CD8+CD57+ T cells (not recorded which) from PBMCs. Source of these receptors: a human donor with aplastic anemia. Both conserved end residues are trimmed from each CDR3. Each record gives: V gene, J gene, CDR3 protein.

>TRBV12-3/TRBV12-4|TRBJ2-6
ASSRSGRAGANVLT
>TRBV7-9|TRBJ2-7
ASSRAGARGYEQY
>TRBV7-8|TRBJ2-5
ASSPLQGASQETQY
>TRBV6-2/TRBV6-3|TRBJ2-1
ASSPVELNEQF
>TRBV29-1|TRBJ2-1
SVEGIVHEQF
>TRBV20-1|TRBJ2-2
SGMGRSNTGELF
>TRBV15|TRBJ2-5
ATSRVGPMLAGETQY
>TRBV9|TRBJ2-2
ASSVGSTNTGELF
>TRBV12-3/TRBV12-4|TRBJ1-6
ASSFMTGGSPLH
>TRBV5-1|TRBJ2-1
ASSLTDTQF
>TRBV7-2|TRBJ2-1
ASSLLGGGARNEQF
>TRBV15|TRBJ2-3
ATSRDPRDTQY
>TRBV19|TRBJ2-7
ASSTDAGTYEQY
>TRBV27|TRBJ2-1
ASSFRRHNEQF
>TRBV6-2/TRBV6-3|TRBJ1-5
ASSSYSGGANQPQH
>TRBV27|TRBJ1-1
ASSPPITEGIAQIEAF
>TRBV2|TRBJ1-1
ASSVSGVERTEAF
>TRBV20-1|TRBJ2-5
SAKNVLDIKMETQY
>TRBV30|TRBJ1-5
AWESGKGGNQPQH
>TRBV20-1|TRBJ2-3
SASRTGYRTDTQY
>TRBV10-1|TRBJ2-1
ASSTGTGSGNEQF
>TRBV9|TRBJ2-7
ASGSTSGPYEQY
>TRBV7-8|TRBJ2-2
ASLRGTGNTGELF
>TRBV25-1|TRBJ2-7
ASSDRDNYEQY
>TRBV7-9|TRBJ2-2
ASSLRQGLGTGELF
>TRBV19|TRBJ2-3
ASSSSGESTDTQY
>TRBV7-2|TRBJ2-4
ASSWGMNIQY
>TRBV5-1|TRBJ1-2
ASSLVGAPGGYT
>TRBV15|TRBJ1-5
ATSRDSRGYQPQH
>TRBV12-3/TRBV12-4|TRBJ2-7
ASSLGFLYEQY